The following is a T cell receptor beta chain sequence with its context. As yet, its antigen is unknown. TRB was amplified by touch-down multiplex PCR, primer pools A and B combined. Each CDR3 protein gets one entry in TCRdb, which reprocessed the multiplex PCR reads and gives no DNA. The table for this sample gives roughly 11,000 distinct CDR3 sequences. CDR1 is SGHNT and CDR2 is YYREEE in the germline V gene (reference sequence). The CDR3 is 17 residues long. This sample is part of a study of T cell clusters in autoimmune cytopenias. Study conclusions and caveats: The cluster-lack signature was not seen for secondary cytopenia versus chronic lymphocytic leukemia.

Each sample's input was 200 to 300 ng genomic DNA, roughly 40,000 genome equivalents. The same data also contributed to another study, on T cell repertoires in aging, cancer and after chemotherapy.

This sequence originates from a human donor in good health. V is TRBV5-4 and J is TRBJ2-3; TCRdb calls TRBD1, which cannot be checked without DNA. The specimen sequenced was peripheral blood. This CDR3 reads CASSPGTGTGGLDTQYF.